This T cell receptor beta chain comes out of a study of T cell changes during pregnancy in multiple sclerosis (dated by TCRdb to the late 2010s). The study in broad terms: Changes in the T cell repertoire over the course of pregnancy were examined in this study in women with multiple sclerosis.

Preparation of the library involved the immunoSEQ multiplex PCR assay. TCRdb's version of the immuneACCESS table is confined to in-frame rearrangements and falls short of the full clone set. An unresolved V gene accounts for under half of the shortfall where checked; the remainder is of unknown origin. In all, the sample holds tens of thousands of clones, and roughly 90% of those were seen once. The top ten hold roughly 8% of the sample. Concerning this clone: The antigen this receptor binds is unknown. One base away there is no much larger clone; base qualities are not given.

There are 16 amino acids in the CDR3, from cysteine to phenylalanine inclusive. Only the CDR3 region is kept as DNA, spanning 48 bases read in frame from base 1. V loses 9 bases, J loses 0 bases, and the germline ends lie 18 bases apart. The germline V gene encodes CDR1 LNHDA and CDR2 SQIVND (reference sequence). The source was CD8+ T cells from peripheral blood mononuclear cells, collected after pregnancy. The chain is made from TRBV19 and TRBJ2-1; perhaps TRBD1 is the D gene, with 6 bases matching. This TCR derives from a female donor with multiple sclerosis, enrolled in a pregnancy study. This receptor has the CDR3 CASTDSHHISYNEQFF. The DNA is as follows: TGTGCCAGCACGGACAGCCACCATATCTCCTACAATGAGCAGTTCTTC.